Sequencing of this T cell receptor (beta chain) was carried out in a study of PD-1 blockade in classical Hodgkin lymphoma. Study-wide results and caveats: Exclusion applied to patients who initiated nivolumab less than 1 year following ASCT.

Regarding time point: cycle 4 day 1 (C4D1), after 6 weeks of nivolumab. Every patient relapsed after autologous stem cell transplantation, and brentuximab vedotin exposure varied. Thawed PBMCs underwent magnetic negative selection to obtain purified CD8+ T cells. For this clone: Its antigen is not identified.

The repertoire was sequenced with immunoSEQ multiplex PCR; TCRdb's copy has only in-frame clones and lacks some. Here the sample spans some 9,500 clones, about 68% being singletons. This clonotype was sampled from a human donor with classical Hodgkin lymphoma. The specimen comprised CD8+ T cells from blood, sampled before the fourth cycle of nivolumab.

CDR3 sequence: CATSRGDGELFF. The CDR3 DNA follows: TGTGCCACCAGCAGAGGGGACGGGGAGCTGTTTTTT. This chain joins TRBV15 and TRBJ2-2, with D uncertain. Germline lookup yields CDR1 LNHNV and CDR2 YYDKDF (reference sequence). Trimming shortened V by 1 base and J by 7 bases, and 4 bases separated the two germline ends. This CDR3 has 12 residues. Supplemented by reference TRBV15 and TRBJ2-2, the full variable domain reads DAMVIQNPRYQVTQFGKPVTLSCSQTLNHNVMYWYQQKSSQAPKLLFHYYDKDFNNEADTPDNFQSRRPNTSFCFLDIRSPGLGDTAMYLCATSRGDGELFFGEGSRLTVL.